This T cell receptor beta chain was documented in a study of blood T cell repertoires in COVID-19. Study-level background: PBMCs, B-cell-depleted T cells, or T cells were the source of the cDNA or gDNA that made up the material.

This CDR3 spans 14 amino acids. Germline V gene sequence: CDR1 LGHNA, CDR2 YNFKEQ. The V segment lost 4 bases and the J segment 0 bases; nucleotides outside the gene matches: 3. Authors' data handling: For nucleated cells, counts were estimated from reference gene primer amplification. Sequenced by immunoSEQ multiplex PCR; TCRdb stores in-frame clones only, minus some. V and J calls and clone size are given by that table; D and trimming were obtained from the DNA. The repertoire holds about 140,000 clones, with around 90% as singletons. Patients at the Seattle site were enrolled during active infection and followed longitudinally.

The clonotype was recovered from a human donor with COVID-19, enrolled during active disease. The donor label of this sample is uncertain. The chain is built from TRBV4-2 and TRBJ2-7; 7 nucleotides match TRBD2. Sequenced material: peripheral blood. The CDR3 loop reads CASSPGGSSYEQYF. In DNA form, the CDR3 reads TGTGCCAGCAGCCCGGGGGGAAGCTCCTACGAGCAGTACTTC.